The sequence of this T cell receptor beta chain was determined in a study of T cell repertoires in cytomegalovirus infection. Study overall: As its CMV epitopes, the study selected recently identified HLA-C-restricted and well-studied HLA-B-restricted targets. Public TCR beta signatures indicated both CMV infection and matching HLA type.

The table lists this clonotype with many counts. Its antigen is currently unknown. This CDR3 contains 13 residues. Germline V gene data show CDR1 as SGHNT and CDR2 as YYREEE (reference sequence). V dropped 10 bases and J dropped 7; count of bases not matched to a gene: 8. TCRdb fed the reads into MiXCR, producing one record per CDR3 protein. The profile covers about 920,000 distinct CDR3 sequences, with roughly 30% appearing a single time and roughly an eighth taken by the ten largest. General study points: The response measured ex vivo was dominated by TCR beta clonotypes (HLA-C-restricted and CMV-specific).

The sequenced sample was cultured CD8+ T cells from PBMCs, obtained from culture after CMV antigen stimulation. The clonotype was recovered from a human donor in good health (CMV status not recorded). Some clones in this sample may be carry-over from other donors' samples. The chain links TRBV5-4 to TRBJ2-2; 9 bases are a match to TRBD1. CDR3 DNA: TGTGCCTCCGGGACAGGGCTTGACGGGGAGCTGTTTTTT. It is translated as CASGTGLDGELFF.